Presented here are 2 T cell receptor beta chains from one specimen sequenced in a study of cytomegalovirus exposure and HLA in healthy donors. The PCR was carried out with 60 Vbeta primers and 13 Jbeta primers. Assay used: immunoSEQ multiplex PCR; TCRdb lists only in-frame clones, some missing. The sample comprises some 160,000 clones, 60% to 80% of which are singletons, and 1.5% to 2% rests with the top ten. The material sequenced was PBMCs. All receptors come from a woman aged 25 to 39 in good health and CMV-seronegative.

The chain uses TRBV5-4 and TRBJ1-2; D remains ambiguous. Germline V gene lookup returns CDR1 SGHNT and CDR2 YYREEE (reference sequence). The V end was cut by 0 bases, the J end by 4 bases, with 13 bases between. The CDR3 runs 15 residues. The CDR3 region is CASSLGRADLYGYTF. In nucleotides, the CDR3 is TGTGCCAGCAGCTTGGGGCGGGCGGATCTCTATGGCTACACCTTC. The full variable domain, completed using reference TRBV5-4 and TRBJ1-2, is ETGVTQSPTHLIKTRGQQVTLRCSSQSGHNTVSWYQQALGQGPQFIFQYYREEENGRGNFPPRFSGLQFPNYSSELNVNALELDDSALYLCASSLGRADLYGYTFGSGTRLTVV.

CDR3 nucleotides: TGTGCCAGCCGGACAAAGTTGGACCAGACCGAAGAGACCCAGTACTTC. Translation gives CASRTKLDQTEETQYF. The chain is built from TRBV27 and TRBJ2-5; a possible D gene is TRBD1 (5 bases). The V end lost 8 bases, the J end lost 3 bases, and 22 bases lay between the germline ends. The length of the CDR3 is 16 residues. Germline CDR1 and CDR2: MNHEY and SMNVEV (reference sequence).